The 10 T cell receptor beta chains below all came from one sample that was sequenced in a study of blood T cell repertoires in COVID-19. Assay used: immunoSEQ multiplex PCR; TCRdb lists only in-frame clones, some missing. There are around 170,000 clones in the sample; approximately 84% occur only once, and over 12% lies in the top ten. Sample: peripheral blood. These receptors all stem from a man between 18 and 29 years old with active or convalescent COVID-19.

J is TRBJ1-6 and V is TRBV7-3; D may be TRBD1 (5 bases). Between the trimmed V and J ends, which lost 4 bases and 11 bases, there was a span of 18 bases. Looked up from germline, CDR1 is SGHTA and CDR2 is FQGTGA. The CDR3 runs 15 residues. CDR3 in DNA: TGTGCCAGCAGCTCAACCCACTCGGCAGGGACACCCCTCCACTTT. This sequence encodes CASSSTHSAGTPLHF.

The chain recombines TRBV5-1 with TRBJ2-7; 10 nucleotides agree with TRBD2. CDR1 is SGHRS, CDR2 YFSETQ, per germline. The CDR3 runs to 17 residues. After removal of 5 bases from V and 0 bases from J, the junction contained 11 bases not matched to a gene. Written as DNA, the CDR3 is TGCGCCAGCAGGCCTGGGCTAGCGGGAGCAGACTCCTACGAGCAGTACTTC. Encoded protein: CASRPGLAGADSYEQYF. Full variable domain (missing parts from reference TRBV5-1 and TRBJ2-7): KAGVTQTPRYLIKTRGQQVTLSCSPISGHRSVSWYQQTPGQGLQFLFEYFSETQRNKGNFPGRFSGRQFSNSRSEMNVSTLELGDSALYLCASRPGLAGADSYEQYFGPGTRLTVT.

Written as DNA, the CDR3 is TGTGCCAGCAGCTCACCGGGGACAGCTTACAATGAGCAGTTCTTC. Its protein product is CASSSPGTAYNEQFF. V usage is TRBV5-4 and J usage is TRBJ2-1; TRBD1 matches at 7 bases. Losses at the gene ends were 3 bases for V and 4 bases for J; bases not matched to a gene: 7. Germline values: CDR1 SGHNT, CDR2 YYREEE (reference sequence). The CDR3 runs 15 residues. Together with reference TRBV5-4 and TRBJ2-1, the CDR3 gives the full variable domain: ETGVTQSPTHLIKTRGQQVTLRCSSQSGHNTVSWYQQALGQGPQFIFQYYREEENGRGNFPPRFSGLQFPNYSSELNVNALELDDSALYLCASSSPGTAYNEQFFGPGTRLTVL.

The rearrangement joins TRBV12-3 or TRBV12-4 to TRBJ1-1; D is unresolved. Deletions cut 8 bases from V and 1 base from J, with 5 bases between. The CDR3 is 11 amino acids. For the CDR3, the DNA is TGTGCCAGCGAGGGGAACACTGAAGCTTTCTTT. It translates to CASEGNTEAFF.

CDR3 bases: TGTGCCAGCAGTCCCCTGACAGGGGGAGGACCCACCATATATTTT. Protein product: CASSPLTGGGPTIYF. The chain combines TRBV27 with TRBJ1-3; 9 nucleotides match TRBD1. Trimming cost V 5 bases and J 9 bases; bases outside gene matches: 11. The CDR3 runs 15 residues. Germline V gene lookup returns CDR1 MNHEY and CDR2 SMNVEV (reference sequence).

The genes are TRBV25-1 and TRBJ1-1; D is perhaps TRBD1 (5 bases). This CDR3 is built from 13 residues. Trimming left V 5 bases short and J 10 bases short, with 17 bases between. The germline CDR1 and CDR2 sequences are MGHDK and SYGVNS. CDR3 sequence reads: CASSSGGSYLAFF. CDR3 DNA sequence: TGTGCCAGCAGTTCCGGGGGGTCCTATCTAGCTTTCTTT.

The chain employs TRBV14 and TRBJ2-3; D unresolved. V lost 4 bases, J lost 5 bases, and 16 bases lay in between. Per germline, CDR1 SGHDN and CDR2 FVKESK. The CDR3 sequence is 15 residues long. The CDR3, as DNA: TGTGCCAGCAGCCTAAACCACTTACCAGGAGATACGCAGTATTTT. Protein sequence: CASSLNHLPGDTQYF.

The rearrangement uses TRBV30 and TRBJ2-5; TRBD2 matches 8 bases. This CDR3 contains 18 residues. CDR1 is GTSNPN, CDR2 SVGIG, per germline (reference sequence). The J segment lost 1 base and the V segment lost 0 bases, leaving 13 bases of the junction unmatched. The CDR3 protein is CAWSVFLMTSALQETQYF. The CDR3 DNA reads TGTGCCTGGAGTGTATTCCTAATGACTAGCGCGCTCCAAGAGACCCAGTACTTC.

The chain is built from TRBV9 and TRBJ1-2; D unresolved. V was cut by 5 bases and J by 3 bases, with 5 bases left in between. This CDR3 is 11 amino acids long. Germline V gives CDR1 SGDLS, CDR2 YYNGEE. CDR3 in DNA: TGTGCCAGCAGTACGGACTATGGCTACACCTTC. This encodes CASSTDYGYTF.

The chain uses TRBV15 and TRBJ1-2; D call uncertain. V was clipped by 0 bases and J by 4 bases, with 18 bases between them. The CDR3 covers 17 residues. Germline assignment: CDR1 LNHNV and CDR2 YYDKDF (reference sequence). The CDR3 protein is CATSRDLELSPLYGYTF. In DNA form, the CDR3 reads TGTGCCACCAGCAGAGATCTCGAGCTTTCCCCTCTCTATGGCTACACCTTC.